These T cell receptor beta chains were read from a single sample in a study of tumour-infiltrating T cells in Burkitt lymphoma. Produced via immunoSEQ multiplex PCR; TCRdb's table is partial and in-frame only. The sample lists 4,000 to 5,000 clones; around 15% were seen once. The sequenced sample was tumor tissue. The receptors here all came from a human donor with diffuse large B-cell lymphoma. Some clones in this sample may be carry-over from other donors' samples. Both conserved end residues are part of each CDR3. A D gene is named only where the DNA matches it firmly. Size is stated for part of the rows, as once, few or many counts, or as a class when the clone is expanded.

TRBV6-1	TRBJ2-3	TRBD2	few	CASSRGSPTDTQYF	TGTGCCAGTTCTCGCGGGAGTCCCACAGATACGCAGTATTTT
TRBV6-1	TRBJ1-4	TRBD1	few	CASSPQGANEKLFF	TGTGCCAGCAGTCCACAGGGGGCTAATGAAAAACTGTTTTTT
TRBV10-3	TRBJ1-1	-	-	CAISGSGVGEAFF	TGTGCCATCAGTGGATCAGGGGTAGGTGAAGCTTTCTTT
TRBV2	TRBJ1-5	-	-	CASTPRRGVGNQPQHF	TGTGCCAGCACCCCACGGAGAGGAGTAGGCAATCAGCCCCAGCATTTT
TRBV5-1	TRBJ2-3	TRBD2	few	CASSLLAGGRADTQYF	TGCGCCAGCAGCCTTCTAGCGGGGGGGAGGGCAGATACGCAGTATTTT
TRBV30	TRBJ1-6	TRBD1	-	CAWTGLNNSPLHF	TGTGCTTGGACAGGGTTAAATAATTCACCCCTCCACTTT
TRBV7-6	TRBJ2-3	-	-	CASRVGGTDTQYF	TGTGCCAGCAGAGTGGGGGGCACAGATACGCAGTATTTT
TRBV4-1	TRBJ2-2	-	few	CASRLPGPGAGELFF	TGCGCCAGCAGACTACCGGGCCCGGGGGCCGGGGAGCTGTTTTTT
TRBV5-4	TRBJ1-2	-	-	CASSGEQGNYGYTF	TGTGCCAGCAGCGGGGAACAGGGTAACTATGGCTACACCTTC
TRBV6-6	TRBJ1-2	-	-	CAGTLDSNNYGYTF	TGTGCCGGCACCTTGGACAGCAATAACTATGGCTACACCTTC
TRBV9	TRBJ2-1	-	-	CASSPTPMGERRDEQFF	TGTGCCAGCAGCCCCACACCGATGGGAGAAAGGAGGGATGAGCAGTTCTTC
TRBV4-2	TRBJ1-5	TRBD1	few	CASSLWGQGNQPQHF	TGTGCCAGCAGCCTGTGGGGACAGGGTAATCAGCCCCAGCATTTT
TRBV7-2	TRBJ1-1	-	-	CASSQDDSLTWNTEAFF	TGTGCCAGCAGCCAAGATGACAGCCTAACTTGGAACACTGAAGCTTTCTTT
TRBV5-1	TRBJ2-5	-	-	CASREGPLETQYF	TGCGCCAGCAGGGAGGGACCTTTAGAGACCCAGTACTTC
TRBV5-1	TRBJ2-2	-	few	CASSRLLAENTGELFF	TGCGCCAGCAGCCGACTGCTAGCTGAAAACACCGGGGAGCTGTTTTTT
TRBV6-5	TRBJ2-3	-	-	CASSYEGYTQYF	TGTGCCAGCAGTTACGAGGGGTATACGCAGTATTTT
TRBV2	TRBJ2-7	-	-	CASSDGEIGYEQYF	TGTGCCAGCAGTGACGGGGAGATTGGGTACGAGCAGTACTTC
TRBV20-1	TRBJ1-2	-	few	CSARAQRYTF	TGCAGTGCTAGAGCTCAGCGCTACACCTTC
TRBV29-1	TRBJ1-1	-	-	CSSEGYNTEAFF	TGCAGCTCAGAGGGGTATAACACTGAAGCTTTCTTT
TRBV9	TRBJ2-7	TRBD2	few	CASSGGLAGDPYEQYF	TGTGCCAGCAGCGGGGGACTAGCGGGGGATCCCTACGAGCAGTACTTC
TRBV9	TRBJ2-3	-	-	CASSVRADTQYF	TGTGCCAGCAGCGTGAGGGCAGATACGCAGTATTTT
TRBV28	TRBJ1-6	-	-	CASWGGRVNSPLHF	TGTGCCAGCTGGGGGGGACGGGTTAATTCACCCCTCCACTTT
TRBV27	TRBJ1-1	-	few	CASSFGNTEAFF	TGTGCCAGCAGTTTCGGGAACACTGAAGCTTTCTTT
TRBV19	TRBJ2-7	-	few	CASSIGGGPTLEQYF	TGTGCCAGTAGTATTGGAGGGGGCCCGACTCTCGAGCAGTACTTC
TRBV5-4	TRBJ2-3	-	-	CASSLEGGRTDTQYF	TGTGCCAGCAGCTTGGAGGGGGGGAGGACAGATACGCAGTATTTT
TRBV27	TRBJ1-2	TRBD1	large	CASSQISGQGAEGYTF	TGTGCCAGCAGCCAAATCTCGGGACAGGGGGCAGAAGGCTACACCTTC
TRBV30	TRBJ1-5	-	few	CAWSSVTSNQPQHF	TGTGCCTGGAGCAGTGTTACGTCCAATCAGCCCCAGCATTTT
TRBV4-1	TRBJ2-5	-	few	CASSQVQYQETQYF	TGCGCCAGCAGCCAAGTTCAGTACCAAGAGACCCAGTACTTC
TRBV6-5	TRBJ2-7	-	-	CASSYTLNTEQYF	TGTGCCAGCAGTTACACGTTAAATACTGAGCAGTACTTC
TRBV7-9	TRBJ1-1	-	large	CASSLVLPAEVTEAFF	TGTGCCAGCAGCTTGGTTTTACCGGCAGAAGTCACTGAAGCTTTCTTT
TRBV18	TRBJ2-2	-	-	CASRDSNTGELFF	TGTGCCAGCCGGGACTCCAACACCGGGGAGCTGTTTTTT
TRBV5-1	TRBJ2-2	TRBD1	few	CASGRGTGTGELFF	TGCGCCAGCGGTCGGGGGACAGGGACCGGGGAGCTGTTTTTT
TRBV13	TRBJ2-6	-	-	CASSFEGSGANVLTF	TGTGCCAGCAGCTTCGAAGGATCTGGGGCCAACGTCCTGACTTTC
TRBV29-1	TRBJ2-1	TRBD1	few	CSVVEGTGGRFF	TGCAGCGTCGTTGAGGGGACAGGGGGAAGGTTCTTC
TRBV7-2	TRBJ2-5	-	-	CASSLYGTRRVQETQYF	TGTGCCAGCAGCTTATACGGTACACGGAGGGTGCAAGAGACCCAGTACTTC
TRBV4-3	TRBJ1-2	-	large	CASSRDNYGYTF	TGCGCCAGCAGCCGGGACAACTATGGCTACACCTTC
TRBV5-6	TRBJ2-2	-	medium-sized	CASSWSSGELFF	TGTGCCAGCAGCTGGAGTTCCGGGGAGCTGTTTTTT
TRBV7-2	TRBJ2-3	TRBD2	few	CASSSRLAGGPYTQYF	TGTGCCAGCAGCTCTCGACTAGCGGGGGGGCCCTATACGCAGTATTTT
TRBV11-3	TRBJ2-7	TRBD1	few	CASSSGQGAYEQYF	TGTGCCAGCAGCTCGGGACAGGGAGCCTACGAGCAGTACTTC
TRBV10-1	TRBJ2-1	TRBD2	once	CASRSPLLPGLAPPDYNEQFF	TGCGCCAGCAGGAGCCCGCTATTACCGGGACTAGCTCCTCCAGATTACAATGAGCAGTTCTTC
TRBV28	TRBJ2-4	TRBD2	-	CASSTSPTSGIAKNIQYF	TGTGCCAGCAGTACGAGCCCCACTAGCGGAATAGCCAAAAACATTCAGTACTTC
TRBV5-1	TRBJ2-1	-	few	CASSLMAAGSYNEQFF	TGCGCCAGCAGCTTAATGGCCGCAGGGTCCTACAATGAGCAGTTCTTC
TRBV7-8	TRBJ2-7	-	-	CASSLGVEQYF	TGTGCCAGCAGCTTAGGAGTCGAGCAGTACTTC
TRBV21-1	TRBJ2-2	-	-	CASSKVRSSYTGELFF	TGTGCCAGCAGCAAAGTACGCAGCTCGTACACCGGGGAGCTGTTTTTT
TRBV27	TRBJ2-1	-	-	CASLSLTVNEQFF	TGTGCCAGCCTCTCCTTGACGGTCAATGAGCAGTTCTTC
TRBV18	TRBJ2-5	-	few	CASSPPSGETQYF	TGTGCCAGCTCACCACCGAGCGGAGAGACCCAGTACTTC
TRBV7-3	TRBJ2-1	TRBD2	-	CASSTLAGAYNEQFF	TGTGCCAGCTCGACGCTAGCGGGAGCCTACAATGAGCAGTTCTTC
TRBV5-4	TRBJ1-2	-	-	CASSLKGPYGYTF	TGTGCCAGCAGCTTAAAGGGGCCCTATGGCTACACCTTC
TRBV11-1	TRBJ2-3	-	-	CASSYGGPGTDTQYF	TGTGCCAGCAGCTACGGAGGCCCCGGCACAGATACGCAGTATTTT
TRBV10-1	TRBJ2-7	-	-	CASSDSSYEQYF	TGCGCCAGCAGTGATTCGTCCTACGAGCAGTACTTC
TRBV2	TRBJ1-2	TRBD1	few	CASSDSLLQGLIGYTF	TGTGCCAGCAGTGACAGCCTCCTACAGGGGTTGATCGGCTACACCTTC
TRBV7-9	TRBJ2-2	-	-	CASSLRDSASNTGELFF	TGTGCCAGCAGCTTACGAGACAGTGCATCGAACACCGGGGAGCTGTTTTTT
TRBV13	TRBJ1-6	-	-	CASSPAGGAYNSPLHF	TGTGCCAGCAGCCCCGCCGGGGGGGCCTATAATTCACCCCTCCACTTT
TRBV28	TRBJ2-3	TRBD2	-	CASSFLGGRRTDTQYF	TGTGCCAGCAGTTTCCTCGGCGGGAGGAGGACAGATACGCAGTATTTT
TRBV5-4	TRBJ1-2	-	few	CASSLVAGRYGYTF	TGTGCCAGCAGCTTGGTGGCAGGGCGCTATGGCTACACCTTC
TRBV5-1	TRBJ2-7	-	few	CASSSVFNEQYF	TGCGCCAGCAGCTCCGTCTTCAATGAGCAGTACTTC
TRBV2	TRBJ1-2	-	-	CASSEASSAGGYTF	TGTGCCAGCAGTGAAGCGTCTTCTGCGGGGGGCTACACCTTC
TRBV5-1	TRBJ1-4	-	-	CASSFGQNNEKLFF	TGCGCCAGCAGCTTCGGACAGAATAATGAAAAACTGTTTTTT